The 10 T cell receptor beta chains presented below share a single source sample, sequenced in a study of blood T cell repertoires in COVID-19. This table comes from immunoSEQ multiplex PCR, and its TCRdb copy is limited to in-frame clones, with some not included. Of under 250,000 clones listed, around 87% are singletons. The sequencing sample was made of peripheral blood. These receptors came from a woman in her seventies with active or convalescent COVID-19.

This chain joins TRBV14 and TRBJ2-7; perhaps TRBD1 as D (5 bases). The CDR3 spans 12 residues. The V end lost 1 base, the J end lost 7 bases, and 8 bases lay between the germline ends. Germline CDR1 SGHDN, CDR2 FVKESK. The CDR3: CASSQGGLEQYF. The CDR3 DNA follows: TGTGCCAGCAGCCAAGGGGGCCTGGAGCAGTACTTC.

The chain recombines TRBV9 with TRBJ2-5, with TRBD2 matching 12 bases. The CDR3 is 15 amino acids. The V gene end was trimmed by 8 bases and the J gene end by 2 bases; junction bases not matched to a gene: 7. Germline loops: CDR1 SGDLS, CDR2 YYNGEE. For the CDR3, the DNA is TGTGCCAGTTCCGGGACTAGCGGGTTACAAGAGACCCAGTACTTC. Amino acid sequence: CASSGTSGLQETQYF. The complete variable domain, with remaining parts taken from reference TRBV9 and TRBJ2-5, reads DSGVTQTPKHLITATGQRVTLRCSPRSGDLSVYWYQQSLDQGLQFLIQYYNGEERAKGNILERFSAQQFPDLHSELNLSSLELGDSALYFCASSGTSGLQETQYFGPGTRLLVL.

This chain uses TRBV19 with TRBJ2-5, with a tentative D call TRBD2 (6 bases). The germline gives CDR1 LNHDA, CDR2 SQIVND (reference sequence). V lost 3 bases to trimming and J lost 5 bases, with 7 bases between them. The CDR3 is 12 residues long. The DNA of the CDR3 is TGTGCCAGTAGTATGGGGAGGGAGACCCAGTACTTC. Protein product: CASSMGRETQYF.

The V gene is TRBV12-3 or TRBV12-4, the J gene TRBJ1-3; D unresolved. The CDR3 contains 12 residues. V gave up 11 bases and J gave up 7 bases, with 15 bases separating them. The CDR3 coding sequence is TGTGCCGTAATCAGTTTGCGGAACACCATATATTTT. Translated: CAVISLRNTIYF.

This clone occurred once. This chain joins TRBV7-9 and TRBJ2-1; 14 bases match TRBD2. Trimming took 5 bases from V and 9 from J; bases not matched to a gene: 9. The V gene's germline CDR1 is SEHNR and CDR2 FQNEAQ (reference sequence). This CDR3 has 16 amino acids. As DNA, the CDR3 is TGTGCCAGCAGCCCCTCGACTAGCGGGGGGGCCGGTGAGCAGTTCTTC. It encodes CASSPSTSGGAGEQFF.

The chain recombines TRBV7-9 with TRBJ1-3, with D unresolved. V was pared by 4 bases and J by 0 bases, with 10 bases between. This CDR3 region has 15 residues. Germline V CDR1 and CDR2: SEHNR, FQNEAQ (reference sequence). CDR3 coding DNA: TGTGCCAGCAGCTACGGGGTCAGCTCTGGAAACACCATATATTTT. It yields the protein CASSYGVSSGNTIYF.

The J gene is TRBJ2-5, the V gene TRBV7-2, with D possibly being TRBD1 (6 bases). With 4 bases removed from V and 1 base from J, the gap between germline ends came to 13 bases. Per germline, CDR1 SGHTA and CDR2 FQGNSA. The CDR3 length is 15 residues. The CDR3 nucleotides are TGTGCCAGCAGCTCCAGGGGCAGTTCCCAAGAGACCCAGTACTTC. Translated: CASSSRGSSQETQYF.

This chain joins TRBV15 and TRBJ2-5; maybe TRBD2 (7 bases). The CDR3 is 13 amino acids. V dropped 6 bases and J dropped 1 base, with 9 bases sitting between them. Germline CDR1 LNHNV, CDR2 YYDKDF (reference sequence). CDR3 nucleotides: TGTGCCACCAGGCGGGGGCCCCAAGAGACCCAGTACTTC. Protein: CATRRGPQETQYF.

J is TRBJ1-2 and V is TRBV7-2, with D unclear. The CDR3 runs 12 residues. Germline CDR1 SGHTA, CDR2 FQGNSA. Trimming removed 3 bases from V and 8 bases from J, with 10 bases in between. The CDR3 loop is CASSFLARGYTF. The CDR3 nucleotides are TGTGCCAGCAGCTTTCTAGCAAGGGGCTACACCTTC.

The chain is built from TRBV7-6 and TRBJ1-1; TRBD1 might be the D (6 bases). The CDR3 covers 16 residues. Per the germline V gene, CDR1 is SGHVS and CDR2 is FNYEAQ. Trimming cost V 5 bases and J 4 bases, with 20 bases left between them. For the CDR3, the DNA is TGTGCCAGCAGCGATGGGGGCAGGGTAAGGAGCACTGAAGCTTTCTTT. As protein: CASSDGGRVRSTEAFF.